Listed here are 31 T cell receptor beta chains from one sample, sequenced in a study of a mutant IDH1 vaccine in newly diagnosed glioma. Time point reported: week 35, safety follow-up. Each dose delivered 300 ug of mutant IDH1 20-mer peptide subcutaneously with imiquimod. These receptors are not linked to any known antigen. Data came from immunoSEQ multiplex PCR; TCRdb stores just in-frame clones and leaves some out. Found here are some 61,000 clones, 84% of them singletons; the top ten hold about 12%. The sample in question was PBMCs, obtained from a glioma patient whose treatment included an IDH1 peptide vaccine. The receptors originated from a man younger than 35 with glioma.

This clone has more than one count but fewer than ten. The chain employs TRBV28 and TRBJ2-7; D possibly matches TRBD1 or TRBD2 (5 bases each). This CDR3 has 18 amino acids. V was pared by 6 bases and J by 3 bases, with 27 bases between. CDR1 and CDR2 from the germline V gene are MDHEN and SYDVKM. The CDR3 sequence is CASSLEGPLGRNRYEQYF. The CDR3 DNA follows: TGTGCCAGCAGCCTAGAGGGGCCTTTAGGCAGGAACCGCTACGAGCAGTACTTC.

The chain joins TRBV6-5 to TRBJ1-1; D ambiguous. The V end lost 9 bases, the J end lost 0 bases, and 5 bases lay between the germline ends. The germline V gene has CDR1 MNHEY and CDR2 SVGAGI. The CDR3 loop spans 11 amino acids. CDR3 bases: TGTGCCAGTCGCCTGAACACTGAAGCTTTCTTT. This sequence encodes CASRLNTEAFF.

The rearrangement uses TRBV2 and TRBJ1-4, with D tentatively TRBD1 (6 bases). Trimming removed 5 bases at V and 8 bases at J, with 18 bases between. Per germline, CDR1 SNHLY and CDR2 FYNNEI. This CDR3 comprises 15 residues. The CDR3 bases are TGTGCCAGCAGTTCCATGCAGGGGATTGAGGAAAAACTGTTTTTT. Amino acid sequence: CASSSMQGIEEKLFF.

The rearrangement joins TRBV5-1 to TRBJ2-7; perhaps TRBD2 as D (7 bases). Per germline, CDR1 SGHRS and CDR2 YFSETQ. The CDR3 is made up of 15 amino acids. Trimming pared 0 bases from V and 4 bases from J, leaving 14 bases between. The CDR3 loop is CASSLEGGGPYEQYF. The CDR3 region has the DNA TGCGCCAGCAGCTTGGAGGGGGGAGGGCCTTACGAGCAGTACTTC.

The chain couples TRBV19 to TRBJ2-7, with D unclear. Germline assignment: CDR1 LNHDA and CDR2 SQIVND (reference sequence). This CDR3 is built from 13 residues. V lost 5 bases, J lost 4 bases, and 12 bases lay in between. The CDR3 DNA reads as TGTGCCAGTAGTCACACCGACCTATACGAGCAGTACTTC. Encoded protein: CASSHTDLYEQYF. The full variable domain, its missing parts supplied by reference TRBV19 and TRBJ2-7, is DGGITQSPKYLFRKEGQNVTLSCEQNLNHDAMYWYRQDPGQGLRLIYYSQIVNDFQKGDIAEGYSVSREKKESFPLTVTSAQKNPTAFYLCASSHTDLYEQYFGPGTRLTVT.

The chain employs TRBV5-1 and TRBJ1-2; a weak D match, TRBD1 (6 bases). The V end lost 4 bases, the J end lost 5 bases, and 9 bases lay between the germline ends. The CDR3 has 12 residues. Germline V lookup: CDR1 SGHRS, CDR2 YFSETQ. CDR3: CASSRDTYGYTF. CDR3 coding DNA: TGCGCCAGCAGCCGGGACACTTATGGCTACACCTTC. Together with reference TRBV5-1 and TRBJ1-2, the CDR3 gives the full variable domain: KAGVTQTPRYLIKTRGQQVTLSCSPISGHRSVSWYQQTPGQGLQFLFEYFSETQRNKGNFPGRFSGRQFSNSRSEMNVSTLELGDSALYLCASSRDTYGYTFGSGTRLTVV.

The chain recombines TRBV14 with TRBJ1-2; D unresolved. Germline V gives CDR1 SGHDN, CDR2 FVKESK. CDR3 length: 17 residues. Trimming took off 0 bases at V and 4 bases at J, with 18 bases between the two ends. This CDR3 reads CASSQDRRGTGFYGYTF. DNA for the CDR3: TGTGCCAGCAGCCAAGATCGACGAGGTACGGGGTTCTATGGCTACACCTTC.

The chain employs TRBV28 and TRBJ1-1; possibly TRBD1 for D (6 bases). The CDR3 is 13 amino acids. CDR1 MDHEN and CDR2 SYDVKM come from the germline V gene. V was clipped by 6 bases and J by 10 bases, with 18 bases between them. The CDR3 DNA sequence: TGTGCCAGCAGGGAGGGACAAGAGGCTCGAGCTTTCTTT. Its translation is CASREGQEARAFF.

The chain joins TRBV21-1 to TRBJ2-2; the table's D gene call, TRBD1, was not cross checked with the DNA. TRBV21-1 is a pseudogene. This CDR3 has 17 residues. As DNA, the CDR3 is TGTGCCAGCAGCAAAGAAGGTAAGGGGGCGCAATCAGGGGAGCTGTTTTTT. Its protein product is CASSKEGKGAQSGELFF.

The V and J genes are TRBV27 and TRBJ1-1; weak D call: TRBD1 (6 bases). V was shortened by 6 bases and J by 3 bases, with 23 bases between the two germline ends. CDR1 and CDR2 from the germline V gene are MNHEY and SMNVEV (reference sequence). This CDR3 has 17 amino acids. The CDR3 is CASREQDSFYGYTEAFF. Here the CDR3 DNA reads TGTGCCAGCAGAGAACAGGACAGCTTTTACGGTTACACTGAAGCTTTCTTT.

The sample holds one count of this clone. This rearrangement joins TRBV7-2 to TRBJ2-7; D might be TRBD2 (7 bases). The CDR3 spans 15 residues. Trimming removed 4 bases from V and 3 bases from J, with 16 bases in between. Germline CDR1 reads SGHTA; CDR2 reads FQGNSA. CDR3 amino acids: CASSSQEGGYYEQYF. CDR3 coding DNA: TGTGCCAGCAGCTCTCAAGAGGGGGGGTACTACGAGCAGTACTTC.

The V call is TRBV2, the J call TRBJ1-5; 7 bases align to TRBD1. The CDR3 extends over 15 amino acids. Germline trimming cut 5 bases from V and 1 base from J; bases unmatched to any gene: 5. Looked up from germline, CDR1 is SNHLY and CDR2 is FYNNEI. CDR3 in amino acids: CASSIRDSSNQPQHF. CDR3 nucleotides: TGTGCCAGCAGTATCCGGGACAGCAGCAATCAGCCCCAGCATTTT.

This sequence joins TRBV6-6 and TRBJ1-4; D gene unclear. V lost 6 bases and J lost 8, with 16 bases in between. Germline loops: CDR1 MNHNY, CDR2 SVGAGI (reference sequence). This CDR3 region has 14 residues. CDR3 nucleotides: TGTGCCAGCAGAGAGGGCAGTTTGGAGGAAAAACTGTTTTTT. Translation gives CASREGSLEEKLFF.

This chain uses TRBV5-1 with TRBJ2-7, with 9 bases aligning to TRBD1. With 2 bases clipped from V and 5 bases from J, the junction kept 5 bases outside the gene matches. CDR1 and CDR2 from the germline V gene are SGHRS and YFSETQ. CDR3 length: 14 residues. The DNA of the CDR3 is TGCGCCAGCAGCTTAGGGACAGGGTGGAACGAGCAGTACTTC. This gives the protein CASSLGTGWNEQYF.

The CDR3 region has the DNA TGTGCCATCAGTCTTTCCACTTTACTAGCGGGGGATTACGAGCAGTACTTC. As protein: CAISLSTLLAGDYEQYF. V and J are TRBV10-3 and TRBJ2-7; 11 bases match TRBD2. This CDR3 comprises 17 residues. Germline V lookup: CDR1 ENHRY, CDR2 SYGVKD. After removal of 5 bases from V and 4 bases from J, the junction contained 13 bases not matched to a gene.

The chain joins TRBV7-9 to TRBJ1-5; D is possibly TRBD1 (5 bases). V gave up 4 bases and J gave up 1 base, with 8 bases separating them. Per germline, CDR1 SEHNR and CDR2 FQNEAQ (reference sequence). CDR3 length: 14 residues. The CDR3 DNA reads as TGTGCCAGCAGCTATGGGGGGAGCAATCAGCCCCAGCATTTT. Protein product: CASSYGGSNQPQHF.

The rearrangement links TRBV5-6 to TRBJ2-3; TRBD2 is a possible D gene (6 bases). Germline loops: CDR1 SGHDT, CDR2 YYEEEE. V lost 0 bases to trimming and J lost 4 bases, with 9 bases between them. This CDR3 is 14 amino acids long. The CDR3 region is CASSLGGEADTQYF. The CDR3 nucleotides read TGTGCCAGCAGCTTGGGGGGGGAGGCAGATACGCAGTATTTT.

The chain employs TRBV5-6 and TRBJ1-3; D is unresolved. The CDR3 extends over 14 amino acids. Trimming left V 1 base short and J 4 bases short, with 9 bases between. Germline V gene sequence: CDR1 SGHDT, CDR2 YYEEEE. The CDR3 is CASSLYGEGNTIYF. CDR3 DNA sequence: TGTGCCAGCAGCTTGTATGGGGAAGGAAACACCATATATTTT.

This clone was picked up one time. The rearrangement uses TRBV27 and TRBJ1-1; unclear D gene. The germline V and J ends were trimmed by 8 bases and 0 bases, with 22 bases remaining between them. The CDR3 contains 17 residues. CDR1 MNHEY and CDR2 SMNVEV come from the germline V gene (reference sequence). CDR3 residues: CASFTPRVGTMNTEAFF. The CDR3 DNA follows: TGTGCCAGCTTTACCCCAAGGGTGGGAACTATGAACACTGAAGCTTTCTTT.

This clone appeared a single time. The chain uses TRBV19 and TRBJ1-5; D is ambiguous. The CDR3 is 13 residues long. Germline lookup yields CDR1 LNHDA and CDR2 SQIVND (reference sequence). The V and J ends lost 5 bases and 4 bases respectively, with 9 bases between them. CDR3: CASSVGGNQPQHF. In DNA form, the CDR3 reads TGTGCCAGTAGTGTAGGAGGGAATCAGCCCCAGCATTTT.

The chain employs TRBV27 and TRBJ2-7, with D hard to call. CDR3 size: 14 residues. Germline lookup yields CDR1 MNHEY and CDR2 SMNVEV (reference sequence). The V and J ends lost 3 bases and 1 base respectively, with 10 bases between them. The CDR3, as DNA: TGTGCCAGCAGTTTTTTCGTCGGGTCCTACGAGCAGTACTTC. Translation: CASSFFVGSYEQYF.

The chain couples TRBV18 to TRBJ2-7; 11 nucleotides match TRBD1. Germline V gene lookup returns CDR1 KGHSH and CDR2 LQKENI. The CDR3 covers 15 residues. J gave up 8 bases and V 4 bases, and 10 bases lay outside the gene matches. CDR3 DNA sequence: TGTGCCAGCTCACAAACTACCGGGACAGGGGGTAAGCAGTACTTC. It specifies CASSQTTGTGGKQYF.

V and J are TRBV12-5 and TRBJ1-5; D call uncertain. CDR1 is LGHNT and CDR2 is FRNRAP in the germline V gene. V lost 2 bases and J 7 bases, leaving 9 bases between the germline ends. This CDR3 is 13 amino acids long. DNA for the CDR3: TGTGCTAGTGGTTTGTTACCTGCCCAGCCCCAGCATTTT. It encodes CASGLLPAQPQHF.

V is TRBV6-1 and J is TRBJ1-1, with D possibly TRBD1 on 5 matching bases. Trimming took off 7 bases at V and 3 bases at J, with 15 bases between the two ends. This CDR3 is 14 amino acids long. Germline V gene data show CDR1 as MNHNS and CDR2 as SASEGT. The chain's CDR3 is CASIRQGFDTEAFF. The CDR3 nucleotides read TGTGCCAGCATCCGGCAGGGATTTGACACTGAAGCTTTCTTT.

The chain recombines TRBV11-2 with TRBJ1-4; unclear D gene. The CDR3 sequence is 18 residues long. V gave up 0 bases and J gave up 4 bases, with 18 bases separating them. The germline gives CDR1 SGHAT, CDR2 FQNNGV. The CDR3 protein is CASSLDLLGYYGNEKLFF. CDR3 bases: TGTGCCAGCAGCTTAGACTTATTGGGATACTATGGTAATGAAAAACTGTTTTTT.

V is TRBV10-2 and J is TRBJ1-3; TRBD1 might be the D (6 bases). V was clipped by 7 bases and J by 0 bases, with 7 bases between them. From germline, CDR1 is WSHSY and CDR2 SAAADI. The CDR3 has 13 residues. The CDR3 sequence is CASKQGSGNTIYF. The CDR3, as DNA: TGCGCCAGCAAACAGGGCTCTGGAAACACCATATATTTT.

The rearrangement joins TRBV5-1 to TRBJ2-5; TRBD2 aligns across 10 bases. J gave up 4 bases and V 0 bases, and 3 bases lay outside the gene matches. CDR1 and CDR2 from the germline V gene are SGHRS and YFSETQ. The CDR3 runs to 15 residues. CDR3 in DNA: TGCGCCAGCAGCTTGGACCCTAGCGGGGGAGAGACCCAGTACTTC. This gives the protein CASSLDPSGGETQYF.

Written as DNA, the CDR3 is TGCGCCAGCAGCTTGCAGGTTGATCAGCCCCAGCATTTT. As protein: CASSLQVDQPQHF. The chain links TRBV5-1 to TRBJ1-5; D is unresolved. This CDR3 region has 13 residues. V shed 1 base and J shed 5 bases, with 7 bases lying between them. Germline CDR1 is SGHRS and CDR2 is YFSETQ.

The gene calls are TRBV6-1 and TRBJ1-5, with TRBD1 matching over 10 bases. CDR1 MNHNS and CDR2 SASEGT come from the germline V gene. The CDR3 is 15 residues long. After removal of 6 bases from V and 4 bases from J, the junction contained 6 bases not matched to a gene. In DNA form, the CDR3 reads TGTGCCAGCAGGGGTAGGACAGGGGGAAATCAGCCCCAGCATTTT. Encoded protein: CASRGRTGGNQPQHF.

This chain uses TRBV27 with TRBJ2-2; D tentatively fits TRBD1 or TRBD2 (7 bases each). This CDR3 has 16 residues. Trimming pared 5 bases from V and 3 bases from J, leaving 16 bases between. From germline, CDR1 is MNHEY and CDR2 SMNVEV (reference sequence). Here the CDR3 DNA reads TGTGCCAGCAGTCCGCAGGGGGGGCGGGACACCGGGGAGCTGTTTTTT. Encoded protein: CASSPQGGRDTGELFF.

V is TRBV6-1 and J is TRBJ2-7; the match to TRBD1 covers 7 bases. The CDR3 has 13 amino acids. Germline V gives CDR1 MNHNS, CDR2 SASEGT. J lost 4 bases, V lost 6 bases, and 6 bases had no gene match. The CDR3 bases are TGTGCCAGCAGCAGAAGACAGGGATACGAGCAGTACTTC. Translated: CASSRRQGYEQYF.